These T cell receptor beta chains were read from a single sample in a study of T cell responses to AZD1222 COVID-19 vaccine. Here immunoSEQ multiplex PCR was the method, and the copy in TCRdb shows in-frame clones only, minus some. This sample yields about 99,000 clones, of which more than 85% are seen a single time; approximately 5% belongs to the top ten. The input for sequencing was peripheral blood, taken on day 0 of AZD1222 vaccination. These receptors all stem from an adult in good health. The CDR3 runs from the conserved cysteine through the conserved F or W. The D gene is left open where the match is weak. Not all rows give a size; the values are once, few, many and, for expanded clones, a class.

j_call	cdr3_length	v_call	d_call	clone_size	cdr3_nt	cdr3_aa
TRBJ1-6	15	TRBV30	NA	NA	TGTGCCTGGAGTCTTCCAGGGCGGGCACACTCACCCCTCCACTTT	CAWSLPGRAHSPLHF
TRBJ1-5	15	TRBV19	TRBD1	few	TGTGCCAGTACCTGGACAGGGATAAGCAATCAGCCCCAGCATTTT	CASTWTGISNQPQHF
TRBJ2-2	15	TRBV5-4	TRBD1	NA	TGTGCCAGCAGCGCCCCCGGGACAGTCACCGGGGAGCTGTTTTTT	CASSAPGTVTGELFF
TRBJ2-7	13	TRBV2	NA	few	TGTGCCAGCACCACCGGGACACCCTACGAGCAGTACTTC	CASTTGTPYEQYF
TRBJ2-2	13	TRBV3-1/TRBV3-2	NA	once	TGTGCCAGCAGCCGGGATGACACCGGGGAGCTGTTTTTT	CASSRDDTGELFF
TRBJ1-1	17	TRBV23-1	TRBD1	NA	TGCGCCAGCAGTCCGGGACAGGCGTCCCGTTGGGGCACTGAAGCTTTCTTT	CASSPGQASRWGTEAFF
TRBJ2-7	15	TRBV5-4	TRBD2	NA	TGTGCCAGCAGCTTGGCCCAGGGACTAGCGGACGAGCAGTACTTC	CASSLAQGLADEQYF
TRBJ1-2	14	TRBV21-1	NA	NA	TGTGCCACACCGGGGCCACCCAATACAGGGGGCTACACCTTC	CATPGPPNTGGYTF
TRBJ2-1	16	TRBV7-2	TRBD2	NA	TGTGCCAGCAGCTTAGACCAAGCGGGAGGATACAATGAGCAGTTCTTC	CASSLDQAGGYNEQFF
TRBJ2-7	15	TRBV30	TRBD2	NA	TGTGCCTGGAGCACGGGACTAGTGGAATCCTACGAGCAGTACTTC	CAWSTGLVESYEQYF
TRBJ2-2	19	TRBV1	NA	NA	TGCACCAGCAGCCAAGACGAGCCGAGGACCACGCGAAGCACCGGGGAGCTGTTTTTT	CTSSQDEPRTTRSTGELFF
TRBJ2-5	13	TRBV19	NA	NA	TGTGCCAGTAGTCCCCGTTTCGGGGGAAGCGGGTACTTC	CASSPRFGGSGYF
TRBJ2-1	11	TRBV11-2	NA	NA	TGTGCCAGCAGCTTAGGACCTAAGCAGTTCTTC	CASSLGPKQFF
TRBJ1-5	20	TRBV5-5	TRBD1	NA	TGTGCCAGCAGCTTGGACACCCGAGCCCCGGGACAGGGAGACGGGAGCCCCCAGCATTTT	CASSLDTRAPGQGDGSPQHF
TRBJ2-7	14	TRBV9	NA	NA	TGTGCCAGCAGCCTACAGGGTACGAGCTACGAGCAGTACTTC	CASSLQGTSYEQYF
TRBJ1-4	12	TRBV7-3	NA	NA	TGTGCCAGCGGGACAACGAATGAAAAACTGTTTTTT	CASGTTNEKLFF
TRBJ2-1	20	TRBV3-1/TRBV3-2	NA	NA	TGTGCCAGCAGCCAAGACCCTCCCACCCGTCACCTAAGCTCCTACAATGAGCAGTTCTTC	CASSQDPPTRHLSSYNEQFF
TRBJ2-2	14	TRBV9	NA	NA	TGTGCCAGCAGCGCCCTTAGCCGCACCGGGGAGCTGTTTTTT	CASSALSRTGELFF
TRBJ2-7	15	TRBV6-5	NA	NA	TGTGCCAGCAGTTACTTCGCGGAGGGCCCTTTAGAGCAGTACTTC	CASSYFAEGPLEQYF
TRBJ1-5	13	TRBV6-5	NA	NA	TGTGCCAGCAATACTTCTCCTGGTGGGCCCCAGCATTTT	CASNTSPGGPQHF
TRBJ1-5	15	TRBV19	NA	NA	TGTGCCAGTAGTATAGACCTTAGTAGCAATCAGCCCCAGCATTTT	CASSIDLSSNQPQHF
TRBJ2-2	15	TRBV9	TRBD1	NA	TGTGCCAGCAGCCATGGCAGGGGGCGCCCCGGGGAGCTGTTTTTT	CASSHGRGRPGELFF
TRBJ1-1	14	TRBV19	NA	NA	TGTGCCAGTAGTATTTCACCCGTGAACACTGAAGCTTTCTTT	CASSISPVNTEAFF
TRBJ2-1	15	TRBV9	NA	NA	TGTGCCAGCAGCCCCCGGCAAAGCTCCTACAATGAGCAGTTCTTC	CASSPRQSSYNEQFF
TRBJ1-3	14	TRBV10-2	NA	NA	TGCGCCAGCAGTGAAAGGGCCTCTGGAAACACCATATATTTT	CASSERASGNTIYF
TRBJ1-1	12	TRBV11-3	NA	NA	TGTGCCAGCAGCTTCGACACAGGGAAAACTTTCTTT	CASSFDTGKTFF
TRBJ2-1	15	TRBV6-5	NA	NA	TGTGCCAGCAGTTACGACCTTGGTTACTCCAATGAGCAGTTCTTC	CASSYDLGYSNEQFF
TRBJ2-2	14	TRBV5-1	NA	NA	TGCGCCAGCAGCTTGGGTTCAGCGGACGGGGAGCTGTTTTTT	CASSLGSADGELFF
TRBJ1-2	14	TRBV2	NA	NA	TGTGCCAGCGGCCCCGGAACCACCGTCCTTGGCTACACCTTC	CASGPGTTVLGYTF
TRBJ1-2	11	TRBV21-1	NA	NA	TGTGCCAGCAGCAAAGTTCAAATTGACACCTTC	CASSKVQIDTF
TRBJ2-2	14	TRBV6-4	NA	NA	TGTGCCAGCAGTACCGGGACGGACACCGGGGAGCTGTTTTTT	CASSTGTDTGELFF
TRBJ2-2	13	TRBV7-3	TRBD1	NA	TGTGCCAGCAGCAAGGACAGGGCCGGGGAGCTGTTTTTT	CASSKDRAGELFF
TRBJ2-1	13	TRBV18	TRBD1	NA	TGTGCCAGCTCACCAACAGGGGGCAATGAGCAGTTCTTC	CASSPTGGNEQFF
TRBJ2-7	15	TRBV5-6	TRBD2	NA	TGTGCCAGCAGCTCAAGCGGGAGCGTGTTCTACGAGCAGTACTTC	CASSSSGSVFYEQYF
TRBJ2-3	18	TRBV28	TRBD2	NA	TGTGCCAGCAGTTTATTTCCCCCCGGGGGGTCCTTGGCAGATACGCAGTATTTT	CASSLFPPGGSLADTQYF
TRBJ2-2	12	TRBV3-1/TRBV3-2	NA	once	TGTGCCAGCAGCCCGGACAGCGGGGAGCTGTTTTTT	CASSPDSGELFF
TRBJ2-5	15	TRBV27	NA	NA	TGTGCCAGCAGTTTTGGCGGTTCCTCCTCAGAGACCCAGTACTTC	CASSFGGSSSETQYF
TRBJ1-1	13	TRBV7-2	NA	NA	TGTGCCAGCAGCTTACAGGGTTACACTGAAGCTTTCTTT	CASSLQGYTEAFF
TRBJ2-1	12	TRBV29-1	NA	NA	TGCAGCTACTGGGAGCGGCGCGGTGAGCAGTTCTTC	CSYWERRGEQFF
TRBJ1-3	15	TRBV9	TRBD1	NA	TGTGCCAGCAGCGCTATGACAGGGTCTGGAAACACCATATATTTT	CASSAMTGSGNTIYF
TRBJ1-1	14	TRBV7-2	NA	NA	TGTGCCAGCAGCTCTGGGCCCAGCGGCCTTGAAGCTTTCTTT	CASSSGPSGLEAFF
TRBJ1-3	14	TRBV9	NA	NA	TGTGCCAGCAGCGTGGGTCTCTCTGGAAACACCATATATTTT	CASSVGLSGNTIYF
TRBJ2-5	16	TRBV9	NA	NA	TGTGCCAGCAGCGTAGCCTATGGGAGTTGGATCGAGACCCAGTACTTC	CASSVAYGSWIETQYF
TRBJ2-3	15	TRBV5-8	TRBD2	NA	TGTGCCAGCAGCTTAGCGGGAGGCCCAGGAGATACGCAGTATTTT	CASSLAGGPGDTQYF
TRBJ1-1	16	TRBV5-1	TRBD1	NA	TGCGCCAGCAGCTTGGGGAGGGGGCAGGGGAACACTGAAGCTTTCTTT	CASSLGRGQGNTEAFF
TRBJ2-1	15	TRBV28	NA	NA	TGTGCCAGCAGTTCACCGCTTACTAGGGTCGATGAGCAGTTCTTC	CASSSPLTRVDEQFF
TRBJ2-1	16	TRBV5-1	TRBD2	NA	TGCGCCAGCAGATTCGGAGCTAGCGGGAGTTTTGATGAGCAGTTCTTC	CASRFGASGSFDEQFF
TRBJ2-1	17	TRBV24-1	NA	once	TGTGCCACCAGTGATTTGGGGGCAGGGATGTTCGACAATGAGCAGTTCTTC	CATSDLGAGMFDNEQFF
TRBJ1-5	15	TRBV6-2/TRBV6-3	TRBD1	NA	TGTGCCAGCAGCCCTACAGGGGGCCCGTTCCAGCCCCAGCATTTT	CASSPTGGPFQPQHF
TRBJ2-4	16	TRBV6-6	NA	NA	TGTGCCAGCAGTTACGCCGGGGGTTCGGCCAAAAACATTCAGTACTTC	CASSYAGGSAKNIQYF
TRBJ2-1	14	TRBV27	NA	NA	TGTGCCAGCAGCCCGGGTAGGGTGGGCAATGAGCAGTTCTTC	CASSPGRVGNEQFF
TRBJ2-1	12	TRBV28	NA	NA	TGTGCCAGCTGCCAGGGTGGGGGTGAGCAGTTCTTC	CASCQGGGEQFF
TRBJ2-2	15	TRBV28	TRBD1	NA	TGTGCCAGCAGTTTAAGCCCGGGACAGGCCGGGGAGCTGTTTTTT	CASSLSPGQAGELFF